This TCR beta chain was observed in a study of blood T cell repertoires in COVID-19. Study details: Samples came from the United States, Italy and Spain, spanning acute and convalescent COVID-19. The analysed material was cDNA or gDNA that came from T cells, B-cell-depleted T cells, or PBMCs.

Original processing methods: Amplification of reference gene primers was used by the study to estimate nucleated cell counts. The assay was immunoSEQ multiplex PCR, and TCRdb's table has in-frame clones only and misses some. V and J calls and clone size are copied from that table; D and trimming were computed from the DNA. The sample contains some 230,000 clones, roughly 80% of which appear only once. The trim removed 4 bases at V and 1 base at J, leaving 6 bases unmatched. Germline assignment: CDR1 LGHDT and CDR2 YNNKEL (reference sequence). The CDR3 sequence is 15 residues long. The sequence derives from a woman in her thirties who had recovered from COVID-19. Input material: peripheral blood. The chain uses TRBV3-1 (or the pseudogene TRBV3-2) and TRBJ1-1, with TRBD1 matching 7 bases. The CDR3 sequence is CASSLGQEPNTEAFF. CDR3 sequence (DNA): TGTGCCAGCAGCCTAGGACAGGAGCCGAACACTGAAGCTTTCTTT.